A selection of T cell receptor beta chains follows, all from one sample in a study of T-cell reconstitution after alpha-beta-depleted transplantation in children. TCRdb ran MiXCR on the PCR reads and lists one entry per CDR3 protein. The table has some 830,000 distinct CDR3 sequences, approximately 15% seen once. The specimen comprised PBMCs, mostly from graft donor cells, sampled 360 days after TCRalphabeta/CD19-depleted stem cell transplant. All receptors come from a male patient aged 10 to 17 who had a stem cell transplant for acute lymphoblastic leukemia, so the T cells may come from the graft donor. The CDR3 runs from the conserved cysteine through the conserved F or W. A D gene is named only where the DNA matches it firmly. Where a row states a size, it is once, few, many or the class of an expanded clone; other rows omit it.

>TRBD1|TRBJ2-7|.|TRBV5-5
CASSLTGTVGEQYF
TGTGCCAGCAGCTTAACCGGGACAGTAGGCGAGCAGTACTTC
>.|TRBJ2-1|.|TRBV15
CATSRDRRLARNEQFF
TGTGCCACCAGCAGAGATCGGCGGCTAGCGCGCAATGAGCAGTTCTTC
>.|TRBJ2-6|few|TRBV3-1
CASSQDWTVPGANVLTF
TGTGCCAGCAGCCAAGATTGGACAGTACCCGGGGCCAACGTCCTGACTTTC
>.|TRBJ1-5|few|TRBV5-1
CASSLVQAGNQPQHF
TGCGCCAGCAGCTTGGTCCAGGCAGGCAATCAGCCCCAGCATTTT
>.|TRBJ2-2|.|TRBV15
CATSRDGLDLGELFF
TGTGCCACCAGCAGAGATGGGCTAGACCTCGGGGAGCTGTTTTTT
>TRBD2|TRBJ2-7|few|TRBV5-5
CASTLLAGPYEQYF
TGTGCCAGCACTCTCTTAGCGGGCCCCTACGAGCAGTACTTC
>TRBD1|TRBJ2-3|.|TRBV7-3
CASSLQGAMVDTQYF
TGTGCCAGCAGCCTACAGGGGGCGATGGTGGATACGCAGTATTTT
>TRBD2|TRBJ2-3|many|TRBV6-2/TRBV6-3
CASSSTRPGLRTDTQYF
TGTGCCAGCAGTTCAACGAGACCGGGACTACGCACAGATACGCAGTATTTT
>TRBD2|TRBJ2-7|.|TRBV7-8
CASSTAWAGLAGSYEQYF
TGTGCCAGCAGCACCGCCTGGGCCGGACTAGCGGGCTCCTACGAGCAGTACTTC
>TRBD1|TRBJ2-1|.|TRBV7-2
CASSLTRDRYPWDDYNEQFF
TGTGCCAGCAGCTTGACACGGGACAGGTATCCGTGGGATGACTACAATGAGCAGTTCTTC
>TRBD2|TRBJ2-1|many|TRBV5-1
CASSRRLAGGSSYNEQFF
TGCGCCAGCAGCAGAAGACTAGCGGGTGGGAGCTCCTACAATGAGCAGTTCTTC
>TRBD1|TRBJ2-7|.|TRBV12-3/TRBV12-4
CASRRGQDPYEQYF
TGTGCCAGCCGCCGAGGACAGGATCCCTACGAGCAGTACTTC
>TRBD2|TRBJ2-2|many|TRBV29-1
CSALGLAGNTGELFF
TGCAGCGCTCTGGGACTAGCGGGGAACACCGGGGAGCTGTTTTTT
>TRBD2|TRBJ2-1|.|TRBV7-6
CASSRTSGSHNEQFF
TGTGCCAGCAGCCGGACTAGCGGGAGTCACAATGAGCAGTTCTTC
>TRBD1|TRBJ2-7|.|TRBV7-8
CASSLAYRTGDYEQYF
TGTGCCAGCAGCTTAGCGTACCGAACAGGGGACTACGAGCAGTACTTC
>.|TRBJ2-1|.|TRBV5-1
CASQRRTAHEQFF
TGCGCCAGTCAGCGACGGACAGCCCACGAGCAGTTCTTC
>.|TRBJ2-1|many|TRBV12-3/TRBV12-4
CASSLPSTRSSYNEQFF
TGTGCCAGCAGTTTACCATCGACTAGAAGCTCCTACAATGAGCAGTTCTTC
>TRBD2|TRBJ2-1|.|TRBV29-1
CSVSSIAGVNEQFF
TGCAGCGTTTCTAGCATAGCGGGAGTCAATGAGCAGTTCTTC
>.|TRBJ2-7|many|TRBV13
CASSHRDSSYEQYF
TGTGCCAGCAGCCACCGGGACTCCTCCTACGAGCAGTACTTC
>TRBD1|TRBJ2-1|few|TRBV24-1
CATSDFGTGSYNEQFF
TGTGCCACCAGTGATTTTGGGACAGGCTCCTACAATGAGCAGTTCTTC
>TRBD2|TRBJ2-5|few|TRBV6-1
CASSGDYPETQYF
TGTGCCAGCTCGGGGGACTACCCAGAGACCCAGTACTTC
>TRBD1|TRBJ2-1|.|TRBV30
CASTGQGLGSSYNEQFF
TGTGCCTCAACAGGACAGGGTTTGGGAAGCTCCTACAATGAGCAGTTCTTC
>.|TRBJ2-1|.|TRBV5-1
CASSLYSPVNEQFF
TGCGCCAGCAGCTTGTATTCCCCGGTGAATGAGCAGTTCTTC
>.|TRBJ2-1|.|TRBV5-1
CASGGAEQFF
TGCGCCAGCGGTGGGGCCGAGCAGTTCTTC
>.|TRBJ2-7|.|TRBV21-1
CASSKAKRESHYSSYEQYF
TGTGCCAGCAGCAAAGCCAAGCGGGAGTCCCATTACAGCTCCTACGAGCAGTACTTC
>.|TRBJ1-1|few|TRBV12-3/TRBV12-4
CASSVTAYTEAFF
TGTGCCAGCAGTGTGACAGCCTACACTGAAGCTTTCTTT
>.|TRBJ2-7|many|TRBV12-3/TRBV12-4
CASSRGRVREQYF
TGTGCCAGCAGCCGCGGCAGGGTCCGCGAGCAGTACTTC
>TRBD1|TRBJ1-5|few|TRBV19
CASSPHDRGRKQPQHF
TGTGCCAGTAGTCCCCACGACAGGGGGCGAAAACAGCCCCAGCATTTT
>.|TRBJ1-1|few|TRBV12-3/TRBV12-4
CASSSPFTGVNTEAFF
TGTGCCAGCAGTTCCCCATTCACAGGAGTGAACACTGAAGCTTTCTTT
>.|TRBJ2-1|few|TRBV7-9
CASSFTMTSEVFEQFF
TGTGCCAGCAGCTTTACAATGACTAGTGAGGTCTTTGAGCAGTTCTTC
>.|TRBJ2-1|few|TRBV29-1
CSAGSDRLAIRYNEQFF
TGCAGCGCTGGGAGTGATAGGCTAGCGATCCGATACAATGAGCAGTTCTTC
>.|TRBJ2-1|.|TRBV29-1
CSVDGGFSYNEQFF
TGCAGCGTTGACGGGGGATTTTCCTACAATGAGCAGTTCTTC
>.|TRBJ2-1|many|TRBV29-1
CSVVTREGEYNEQFF
TGCAGCGTTGTGACAAGGGAGGGGGAATACAATGAGCAGTTCTTC
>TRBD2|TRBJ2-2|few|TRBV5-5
CASTRRGAGGPGTGELFF
TGTGCCAGCACCCGACGCGGAGCGGGAGGGCCGGGCACCGGGGAGCTGTTTTTT
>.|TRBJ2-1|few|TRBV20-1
CSAPGTPTVEQFF
TGCAGTGCTCCCGGGACCCCGACCGTTGAGCAGTTCTTC
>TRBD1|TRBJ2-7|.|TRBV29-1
CSVVRDRDYEQYF
TGCAGCGTTGTTCGGGACAGAGACTACGAGCAGTACTTC
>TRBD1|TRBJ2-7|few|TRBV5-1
CASSPLWPSQGKAYEQYF
TGCGCCAGCAGCCCATTGTGGCCCTCACAGGGGAAGGCCTACGAGCAGTACTTC
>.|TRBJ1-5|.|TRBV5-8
CASSWVPNQPQHF
TGTGCCAGCAGCTGGGTTCCAAATCAGCCCCAGCATTTT
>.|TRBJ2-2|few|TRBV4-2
CASSPGEVGELFF
TGTGCCAGCAGCCCCGGTGAGGTCGGGGAGCTGTTTTTT
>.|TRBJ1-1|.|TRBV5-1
CASRGIETAAFF
TGCGCCAGCAGGGGAATAGAGACAGCTGCTTTCTTT
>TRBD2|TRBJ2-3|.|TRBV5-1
CASSITSGSGDDTQYF
TGCGCCAGCAGCATTACTAGCGGGAGTGGGGACGATACGCAGTATTTT
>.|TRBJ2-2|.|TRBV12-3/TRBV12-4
CASSYGTGPTGELFF
TGTGCCAGCAGTTACGGAACAGGACCTACCGGGGAGCTGTTTTTT
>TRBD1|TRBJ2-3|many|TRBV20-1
CSARSGQGLGTQYF
TGCAGTGCTAGAAGTGGACAGGGCTTGGGTACGCAGTATTTT
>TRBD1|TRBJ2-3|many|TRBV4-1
CASSQVPPRTGGHTDTQYF
TGCGCCAGCAGCCAAGTACCCCCCAGGACAGGGGGCCACACAGATACGCAGTATTTT
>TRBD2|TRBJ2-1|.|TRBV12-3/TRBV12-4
CASTQHTSGGYNEQFF
TGTGCCAGCACCCAACATACTAGCGGGGGCTACAATGAGCAGTTCTTC
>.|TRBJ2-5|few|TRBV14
CASSQRQHHQETQYF
TGTGCCAGCAGCCAACGACAGCACCACCAAGAGACCCAGTACTTC
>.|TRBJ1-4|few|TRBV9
CASSDGRFKGEKLFF
TGTGCCAGCAGCGACGGCAGGTTTAAGGGCGAAAAACTGTTTTTT
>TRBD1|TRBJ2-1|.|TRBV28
CASSRDRARGQFF
TGTGCCAGCTCCCGGGACAGGGCGAGGGGACAGTTCTTC
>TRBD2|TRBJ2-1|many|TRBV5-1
CASSLVTSGRNEQFF
TGCGCCAGCAGCTTGGTAACTAGCGGGCGGAATGAGCAGTTCTTC
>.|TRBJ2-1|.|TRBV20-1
CSARVPGPLNEQFF
TGCAGTGCTAGAGTCCCCGGGCCTTTAAATGAGCAGTTCTTC
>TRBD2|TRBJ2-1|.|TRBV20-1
CSVVPGLAVNEQFF
TGCAGTGTGGTACCGGGACTAGCGGTAAATGAGCAGTTCTTC
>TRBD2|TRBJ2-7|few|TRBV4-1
CASSLGGAGGRSYEQYF
TGCGCCAGCAGCCTGGGGGGGGCGGGAGGAAGATCGTACGAGCAGTACTTC
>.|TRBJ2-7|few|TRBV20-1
CSAGTPPYF
TGCAGTGCTGGTACCCCCCCGTACTTC
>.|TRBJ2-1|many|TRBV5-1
CASSLERAYNEQFF
TGCGCCAGCAGCTTGGAGAGGGCTTACAATGAGCAGTTCTTC
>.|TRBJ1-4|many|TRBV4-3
CASSQETPPWEGFNEKLFF
TGCGCCAGCAGCCAAGAAACACCCCCGTGGGAGGGCTTTAATGAAAAACTGTTTTTT